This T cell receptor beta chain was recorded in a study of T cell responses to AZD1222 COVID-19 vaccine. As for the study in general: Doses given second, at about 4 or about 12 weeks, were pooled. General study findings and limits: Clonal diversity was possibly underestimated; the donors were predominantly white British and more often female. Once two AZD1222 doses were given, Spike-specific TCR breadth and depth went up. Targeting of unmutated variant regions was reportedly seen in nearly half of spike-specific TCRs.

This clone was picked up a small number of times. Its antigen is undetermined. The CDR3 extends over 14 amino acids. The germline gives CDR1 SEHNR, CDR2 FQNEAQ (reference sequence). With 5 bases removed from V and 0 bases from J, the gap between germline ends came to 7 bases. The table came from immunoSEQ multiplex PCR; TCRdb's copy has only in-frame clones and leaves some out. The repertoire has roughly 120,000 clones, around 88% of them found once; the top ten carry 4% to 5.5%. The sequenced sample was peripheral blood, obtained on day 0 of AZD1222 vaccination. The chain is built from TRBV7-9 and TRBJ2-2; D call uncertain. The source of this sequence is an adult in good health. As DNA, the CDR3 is TGTGCCAGCAGCGCGCCACCGAACACCGGGGAGCTGTTTTTT. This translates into CASSAPPNTGELFF. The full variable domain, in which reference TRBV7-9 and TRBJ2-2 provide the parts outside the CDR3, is DTGVSQNPRHKITKRGQNVTFRCDPISEHNRLYWYRQTLGQGPEFLTYFQNEAQLEKSRLLSDRFSAERPKGSFSTLEIQRTEQGDSAMYLCASSAPPNTGELFFGEGSRLTVL.